A selection of T cell receptor beta chains follows, all from one sample in a study of blood T cell repertoires in COVID-19. TCRdb's table, derived via immunoSEQ multiplex PCR, lists solely in-frame clones and lacks some. This sample yields about 280,000 clones, of which roughly nine tenths are seen a single time; over 8.5% belongs to the top ten. The sequencing sample was made of peripheral blood. These receptors all come from a woman aged 30 to 39 with COVID-19, enrolled during active disease. Each CDR3 is given with its conserved first and last residue. The D gene is left open where the match is weak. Some rows mark clone size as missing; the rest say once, few, many or name a class of expanded clone.

v_gene	abundance	d_gene	j_gene	CDR3nt	CDR3aa
TRBV10-3	.	.	TRBJ2-3	TGTGCCATCAGGGCCTCTACAGATACGCAGTATTTT	CAIRASTDTQYF
TRBV7-5	.	.	TRBJ2-1	TGTGTCAGAAGCTTAGTGGAACCGGACACCTACAATGAGCAGTTCTTC	CVRSLVEPDTYNEQFF
TRBV11-2	.	TRBD2	TRBJ2-1	TGTGCCAGCAGCCCCCTAGCGGGGGCATTCAATGAGCAGTTCTTC	CASSPLAGAFNEQFF
TRBV15	.	TRBD2	TRBJ2-5	TGTGCCACCAGCAGAGACGGGACTAGCGGCCAAGAGACCCAGTACTTC	CATSRDGTSGQETQYF
TRBV10-3	.	TRBD1	TRBJ2-5	TGTGCCATCAGTGAATTAGCAGGGGGCGTAGGATCAGAGACCCAGTACTTC	CAISELAGGVGSETQYF
TRBV5-1	.	.	TRBJ1-4	TGCGCCAGCAGCTTTCAAGGGGCTGGTAATGAAAAACTGTTTTTT	CASSFQGAGNEKLFF
TRBV13	once	.	TRBJ1-2	TGTGCCAGCAGCCCGGGTCTGAAGATTAACTATGGCTACACCTTC	CASSPGLKINYGYTF
TRBV5-4	.	.	TRBJ1-2	TGTGCCAGCAGCTTGGTGACAGCCTATGGCTACACCTTC	CASSLVTAYGYTF
TRBV6-4	.	TRBD1	TRBJ1-4	TGTGCCAGCAGCCGCTGGGACAGCCGTGCAACTAATGAAAAACTGTTTTTT	CASSRWDSRATNEKLFF
TRBV20-1	.	TRBD1	TRBJ2-7	TGCAGTGCTAGAGATCGGACAGGGCCGGCCTTC	CSARDRTGPAF
TRBV7-9	once	TRBD2	TRBJ2-7	TGTGCCAGCAGCCACCGACTAGCGGGGGGAACCTCCTACGAGCAGTACTTC	CASSHRLAGGTSYEQYF
TRBV6-1	.	.	TRBJ2-7	TGTGCCAGCAGTGAAATAGATAGCTTAAGCTCCTACGAGCAGTACTTC	CASSEIDSLSSYEQYF
TRBV24-1	.	.	TRBJ1-2	TGTGCCACCAGTGATTTGCAGGGAAGGGGCTCCCTTGGCTACACCTTC	CATSDLQGRGSLGYTF
TRBV7-8	.	.	TRBJ2-6	TGTGCCAGCAACGATTGGGGCACTGGGGCCAACGTCCTGACTTTC	CASNDWGTGANVLTF
TRBV10-2	once	TRBD2	TRBJ2-7	TGCGCCAGCAGACTTACTAGCGGGGGATACGAGCAGTACTTC	CASRLTSGGYEQYF
TRBV7-8	.	.	TRBJ1-6	TGTGCCAGCAGCACGGGGGGCGATAATTCACCCCTCCACTTT	CASSTGGDNSPLHF
TRBV19	.	TRBD2	TRBJ2-1	TGTGCCAGTAGTATAGATCTCGGGACTAGAGGTGTCAATGAGCAGTTCTTC	CASSIDLGTRGVNEQFF
TRBV11-2	.	TRBD1	TRBJ2-7	TGTGCCAGCAGCTACCGACAGGGTACCTACGAGCAGTACTTC	CASSYRQGTYEQYF
TRBV11-2	.	.	TRBJ1-2	TGTGCCAGCAGAACGACAGGCAACTATGGCTACACCTTC	CASRTTGNYGYTF
TRBV19	.	.	TRBJ1-6	TGTGCCAGTAGTATAGGACAGCCCTCTCATTCACCCCTCCACTTT	CASSIGQPSHSPLHF
TRBV4-1	few	.	TRBJ1-1	TGCGCCAGCAGGGGCCCCTTAATGAACACTGAAGCTTTCTTT	CASRGPLMNTEAFF
TRBV7-9	.	.	TRBJ1-6	TGTGCCAGCAGTTTGGGAGGGACGCGGCGGGATTCACCCCTCCACTTT	CASSLGGTRRDSPLHF
TRBV6-5	.	.	TRBJ2-1	TGTGCCAGCAGCCAACGGGGGGCCGCCCCCAATGAGCAGTTCTTC	CASSQRGAAPNEQFF
TRBV5-1	.	.	TRBJ1-1	TGCGCCAGCAGCTCGGGAGGCATGAACACTGAAGCTTTCTTT	CASSSGGMNTEAFF
TRBV28	.	TRBD1	TRBJ1-4	TGTGCCAGCAGGTACAGGGGCCTCACTAATGAAAAACTGTTTTTT	CASRYRGLTNEKLFF
TRBV4-1	.	.	TRBJ1-1	TGCGCCAGCGCCGAGAGGGTCTTAAAGGACACTGAAGCTTTCTTT	CASAERVLKDTEAFF
TRBV28	.	TRBD2	TRBJ2-1	TGTGCCAGCAGTTTTCGCGGGGGGCCACGCAATGAGCAGTTCTTC	CASSFRGGPRNEQFF
TRBV5-5	.	.	TRBJ1-2	TGTGCCAGCAGCTTCCGCGGGATCCCCATATCTGATAGATATGGCTACACCTTC	CASSFRGIPISDRYGYTF
TRBV30	.	.	TRBJ2-7	TGTGCCTGGATCAGGGACTCCTACGAGCAGTACTTC	CAWIRDSYEQYF
TRBV7-9	.	.	TRBJ1-2	TGTGCCAGCAGCCGTCCTAAGGACACCGTCTTCTCTAACTATGGCTACACCTTC	CASSRPKDTVFSNYGYTF
TRBV19	few	TRBD2	TRBJ2-7	TGTGCCAGTAGACCCCGGGCGGGGGCCTACGAGCAGTACTTC	CASRPRAGAYEQYF
TRBV4-1	.	TRBD2	TRBJ2-3	TGCGCCAGCAGCCAAGATGGGACTAGCGGGGGGGCGTCGGGCACAGATACGCAGTATTTT	CASSQDGTSGGASGTDTQYF
TRBV10-3	once	.	TRBJ2-1	TGTGCCATCAGTGAGTCGGGGGGGCCAGGGAATGAGCAGTTCTTC	CAISESGGPGNEQFF
TRBV18	once	.	TRBJ2-7	TGTGCCAGCTCACCACGCAGGGACTCCTACGAGCAGTACTTC	CASSPRRDSYEQYF
TRBV3-1/TRBV3-2	.	.	TRBJ1-4	TGTGCCAGCAGCCAAGATCTGGGAGGTGAAAAACTGTTTTTT	CASSQDLGGEKLFF
TRBV18	once	.	TRBJ2-7	TGTGCCAGCTCACCACCCGGGACATCGAACTACGAGCAGTACTTC	CASSPPGTSNYEQYF
TRBV2	.	.	TRBJ2-1	TGTGCCAGCAGTGTTCTGCAGGAGCAGTTCTTC	CASSVLQEQFF
TRBV6-5	.	.	TRBJ1-3	TGTGCCAGCAGTACCTCAGGGAACACCATATATTTT	CASSTSGNTIYF
TRBV6-5	.	TRBD1	TRBJ2-1	TGTGCCAGCAGTATCCCTCGAACAGGGGACAATGAGCAGTTCTTC	CASSIPRTGDNEQFF
TRBV28	.	.	TRBJ2-2	TGTGCCAGCAGGACGATTGAGGTTTCCTCACAGGAGAACACCGGGGAGCTGTTTTTT	CASRTIEVSSQENTGELFF
TRBV4-1	.	.	TRBJ1-2	TGCGCCAGCAGCCATCCCGGACAGACTACCTATGGCTACACCTTC	CASSHPGQTTYGYTF
TRBV5-1	once	TRBD2	TRBJ2-1	TGCGCTTCCCTCCCCCGTGCTAGCGGATACAATGAGCAGTTCTTC	CASLPRASGYNEQFF
TRBV10-3	few	.	TRBJ1-2	TGTGCCTGTGGGACACCTTCTACAGTCGGTGGCTACACCTTC	CACGTPSTVGGYTF
TRBV30	.	TRBD1	TRBJ2-5	TGTGCCTGGAGCCCTCCGTGGGGGCCAGGGGGGACCCAGTACTTC	CAWSPPWGPGGTQYF
TRBV11-2	.	TRBD2	TRBJ2-1	TGTGCCAGCAGCCCAGGGGGGACTAGCGGAGTTCACTCCTACAATGAGCAGTTCTTC	CASSPGGTSGVHSYNEQFF
TRBV5-1	.	TRBD2	TRBJ2-5	TGCGCCAGCAGCCCGGGACTAGACGAGGAGACCCAGTACTTC	CASSPGLDEETQYF
TRBV18	.	.	TRBJ1-3	TGTGCCAGCTCACCTGGTCAGGGGGGAAACACCATATATTTT	CASSPGQGGNTIYF
TRBV6-5	.	.	TRBJ2-2	TGTGCCAGCAGGAGGGCAGCGATAACCGGGGAGCTGTTTTTT	CASRRAAITGELFF
TRBV5-1	.	.	TRBJ2-1	TGCGCCAGCATGATGATATGGGACTTCTCAAAACCTGAGCAGTTCTTC	CASMMIWDFSKPEQFF
TRBV5-4	once	TRBD1	TRBJ2-1	TGTGCCAGCAGCTTCGACAGGGGTTCCTACAATGAGCAGTTCTTC	CASSFDRGSYNEQFF